Listed below are T cell receptor beta chains from one sample, sequenced in a study of human T cells and chemical hapten exposure. TCRdb reprocessed the RACE reads via MiXCR and lists one record per CDR3 protein. The data hold 75,000 to 95,000 distinct CDR3 sequences, with approximately 12% observed a single time. Sequenced material: whole blood, taken in connection with sensitization to the hapten diphenylcyclopropenone (DPC). Receptors originate from a woman aged 55-69 years with alopecia areata. Some clones in this sample may be carry-over from other donors' samples. Each CDR3 is given with its conserved first and last residue. A D gene is named only where the DNA matches it firmly. Clone size is not always given. Where it is, it says once, few, many or a class for expanded clones.

v_call	j_call	d_call	clone_size	cdr3_nt	cdr3_aa
TRBV27	TRBJ2-2	NA	many	TGTGCCAGCAGCGGGATCACCGGGGAGCTGTTTTTT	CASSGITGELFF
TRBV6-1	TRBJ1-1	NA	few	TGTGCCAGCAGTGAAGCATTATACCTTGAAGCTTTCTTT	CASSEALYLEAFF
TRBV20-1	TRBJ2-7	TRBD2	few	TGCAGTGCTAGATGGACTAGCGGGAGCTCCTACGAGCAGTACTTC	CSARWTSGSSYEQYF
TRBV6-6	TRBJ1-3	TRBD1	NA	TGTGCCAGCAGTTACAGGGCAGGGGGCGTATCAAACACCATATATTTT	CASSYRAGGVSNTIYF
TRBV11-2	TRBJ2-7	TRBD1	NA	TGTGCCAGCAGCCTCGGGACAGGGCTTTCCGAGCAGTACTTC	CASSLGTGLSEQYF
TRBV27	TRBJ2-1	NA	many	TGTGCCAGCAGTTTACTTGGGGGGGCAAGTGAGCAGTTCTTC	CASSLLGGASEQFF
TRBV7-2	TRBJ2-2	TRBD1	NA	TGTGCCAGCAGCCCGTACGGGACAGCTCGGACCGGGGAGCTGTTTTTT	CASSPYGTARTGELFF
TRBV6-6	TRBJ1-5	NA	many	TGTGCCAGCAGTCGAAGAGGGAGTGATAGCAATCAGCCCCAGCATTTT	CASSRRGSDSNQPQHF
TRBV18	TRBJ1-4	TRBD1	many	TGTGCCAGCTCACTCTCTGGGACAGAAAATGAAAAACTGTTTTTT	CASSLSGTENEKLFF
TRBV4-1	TRBJ1-1	NA	NA	TGCGCCAGCAGCCAAGTTAACCTAGAGACTGAAGCTTTCTTT	CASSQVNLETEAFF
TRBV19	TRBJ2-3	NA	many	TGTGCCAGTAGTATTACGGCGGGGACCGAAAATACGCAGTATTTT	CASSITAGTENTQYF
TRBV7-9	TRBJ1-6	NA	few	TGTGCCAGCAGAAACAAGGACTTCTATAATTCACCCCTCCACTTT	CASRNKDFYNSPLHF
TRBV10-3	TRBJ2-1	NA	few	TGTGCCATCAGTGGGCTTGAGGGAGTCTACAATGAGCAGTTCTTC	CAISGLEGVYNEQFF
TRBV10-2	TRBJ2-1	TRBD2	NA	TGCGCCAGCAGTGACTCTAGCGGGGGGGCCAGCGGGCCCTTCTTCTTC	CASSDSSGGASGPFFF
TRBV5-6	TRBJ2-2	TRBD1	NA	TGTGCCAGCAGCTTTTTGGTCGGGCAGGGGGCTTCGAACACCGGGGAGCTGTTTTTT	CASSFLVGQGASNTGELFF
TRBV5-8	TRBJ1-5	NA	NA	TGTGCCAGCAGCTTAGGCGGGACGGAGAATCAGCCCCAGCATTTT	CASSLGGTENQPQHF
TRBV27	TRBJ1-5	NA	NA	TGTGCCAGCAGTTTCATGGGGCCTCAGCCCCAGCATTTT	CASSFMGPQPQHF
TRBV29-1	TRBJ2-3	TRBD1	many	TGCAGCGTTATAATAGGACAGGCCTCTAGCACAGATACGCAGTATTTT	CSVIIGQASSTDTQYF
TRBV7-9	TRBJ2-3	NA	NA	TGTGCCAGCAGCTCCGGGACCCTTAGCACAGATACGCAGTATTTT	CASSSGTLSTDTQYF
TRBV10-2	TRBJ1-1	NA	once	TGCGCCAGCGCGATGAACACTGAAGCTTTCTTT	CASAMNTEAFF
TRBV5-1	TRBJ1-1	TRBD1	many	TGCGCCAGCAGCCGGGACAGGGGCACTGAAGCTTTCTTT	CASSRDRGTEAFF
TRBV4-2	TRBJ2-1	NA	few	TGTGCCAGCAGCCAAGACAGGGCCTACAATGAGCAGTTCTTC	CASSQDRAYNEQFF
TRBV5-1	TRBJ2-4	TRBD1	NA	TGCGCCAGCAGCCCCAGCGGGACAGGGACGGGCATTCAGTACTTC	CASSPSGTGTGIQYF
TRBV20-1	TRBJ1-6	NA	NA	TGCAGTGCTAGAGAACCCCTGAGCTCCTATAATTCACCCCTCCACTTT	CSAREPLSSYNSPLHF
TRBV7-9	TRBJ2-7	TRBD2	few	TGTGCCAGCAGCTTGCCGGGGGGAGCCGAGCAGTACTTC	CASSLPGGAEQYF
TRBV20-1	TRBJ1-1	NA	few	TGCAGTGCTGGGTCCCCGGGACACATGAACACTGAAGCTTTCTTT	CSAGSPGHMNTEAFF
TRBV6-5	TRBJ1-5	TRBD1	NA	TGTGCCAGCAGGCGCGGGACAGGTATTTATAGCAATCAGCCCCAGCATTTT	CASRRGTGIYSNQPQHF
TRBV20-1	TRBJ1-6	NA	NA	TGCAGTGCTAGAAGTGCCGAAGGGAATTCACCCCTCCACTTT	CSARSAEGNSPLHF
TRBV20-1	TRBJ2-1	TRBD2	many	TGCAGTGCTAGAGGACTAGCGGTGTACAATGAGCAGTTCTTC	CSARGLAVYNEQFF
TRBV12-3/TRBV12-4	TRBJ1-5	TRBD1	many	TGTGCCAGCGGTGGGACAGGAGCTTATAGCAATCAGCCCCAGCATTTT	CASGGTGAYSNQPQHF
TRBV14	TRBJ2-3	NA	many	TGTGCCAGCAGTGCGGCTCCCTTCACAGATACGCAGTATTTT	CASSAAPFTDTQYF
TRBV2	TRBJ2-4	TRBD2	few	TGTGCCAGCAACGGACTAGCGGGAGGCATTCAGTACTTC	CASNGLAGGIQYF
TRBV5-1	TRBJ2-7	TRBD1	few	TGCGCCAGCAGCGTTACGGGACAGGGTCAGTACGAGCAGTACTTC	CASSVTGQGQYEQYF
TRBV7-8	TRBJ2-3	NA	few	TGTGCCAGCAGCTTAGATTTGGCCTTAGCTCGGACAGATACGCAGTATTTT	CASSLDLALARTDTQYF
TRBV6-5	TRBJ2-7	TRBD2	few	TGTGCCAGCAGTTGGGGGGGACCCCCCTACGAGCAGTACTTC	CASSWGGPPYEQYF
TRBV11-2	TRBJ2-3	NA	many	TGTGCCAGCAGCTTCGTCACAGATACGCAGTATTTT	CASSFVTDTQYF
TRBV18	TRBJ1-4	NA	many	TGTGCCAGCTCACTCGACAGTACAACTAATGAAAAACTGTTTTTT	CASSLDSTTNEKLFF
TRBV30	TRBJ2-7	NA	few	TGTGCCTGGAGTCCCGGGTCGCTAATCTACGAGCAGTACTTC	CAWSPGSLIYEQYF
TRBV3-1	TRBJ1-2	NA	few	TGTGCCAGCAGCCAAAGAAGGGAATGGACTAACTATGGCTACACCTTC	CASSQRREWTNYGYTF
TRBV30	TRBJ1-3	NA	NA	TGTGCCTGGAGCGGGGGAAACACCATATATTTT	CAWSGGNTIYF
TRBV30	TRBJ1-6	NA	many	TGTGCCTGGATGAGAAACCCCCAGAATTCACCCCTCCACTTT	CAWMRNPQNSPLHF
TRBV3-1	TRBJ2-7	TRBD2	many	TGTGCCAGCAGCCTGTCTAGCGGGGGGGACGAGCAGTACTTC	CASSLSSGGDEQYF
TRBV20-1	TRBJ2-5	TRBD2	many	TGCAGTGCTAGAGACCCGGCGGGGGGCAAAGAGACCCAGTACTTC	CSARDPAGGKETQYF
TRBV5-1	TRBJ2-7	NA	NA	TGCGCCAGTTCGGATTCCGACTACGAGCAGTACTTC	CASSDSDYEQYF
TRBV20-1	TRBJ2-3	NA	few	TGCAGTGCTAGGGACTACCGCACAGATACGCAGTATTTT	CSARDYRTDTQYF
TRBV18	TRBJ1-2	NA	NA	TGTGCCAGCTCAGCCGACCGCAGCTATGGCTACACCTTC	CASSADRSYGYTF